One TCR beta chain is described in this entry. This record comes from a study of blood T cell repertoires in COVID-19. The CDR3 spans 14 residues. Trimming pared 7 bases from V and 2 bases from J, leaving 18 bases between. Germline assignment: CDR1 SQVTM and CDR2 ANQGSEA. Some clones are missing from TCRdb's copy, which holds only in-frame ones; the method was immunoSEQ multiplex PCR. This table has under 300,000 clones, just over 90% appearing once. This sequence joins TRBV29-1 and TRBJ2-7; tentatively, D is TRBD2 (5 bases). The sequencing sample was made of PBMCs or T cells enriched from blood (not recorded which). The source is a woman aged 18-29 years who had recovered from COVID-19. The CDR3 spells CSAMITGNAYEQYF. CDR3 coding DNA: TGCAGCGCCATGATCACGGGAAACGCCTACGAGCAGTACTTC.